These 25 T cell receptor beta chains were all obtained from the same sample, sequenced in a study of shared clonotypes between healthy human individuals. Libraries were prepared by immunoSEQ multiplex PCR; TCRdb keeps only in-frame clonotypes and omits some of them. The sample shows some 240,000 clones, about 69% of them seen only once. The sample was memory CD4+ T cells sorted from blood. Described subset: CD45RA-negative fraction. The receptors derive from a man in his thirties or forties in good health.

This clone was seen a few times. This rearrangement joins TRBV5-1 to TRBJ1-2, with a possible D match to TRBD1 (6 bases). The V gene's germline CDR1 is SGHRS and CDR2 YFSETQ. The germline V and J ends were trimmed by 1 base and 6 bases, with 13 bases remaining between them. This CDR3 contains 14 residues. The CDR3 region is CASSLRTAPDGYTF. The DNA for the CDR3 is TGCGCCAGCAGCTTGAGGACAGCACCCGATGGCTACACCTTC.

CDR3 protein: CALGGGRNANYGYTF. CDR3 nucleotides: TGTGCCCTAGGAGGGGGGCGGAATGCTAACTATGGCTACACCTTC. The J gene is TRBJ1-2, the V gene TRBV2, with D possibly TRBD1 on 6 matching bases. Per germline, CDR1 SNHLY and CDR2 FYNNEI. V lost 11 bases and J 0 bases, leaving 19 bases between the germline ends. The CDR3 contains 15 residues.

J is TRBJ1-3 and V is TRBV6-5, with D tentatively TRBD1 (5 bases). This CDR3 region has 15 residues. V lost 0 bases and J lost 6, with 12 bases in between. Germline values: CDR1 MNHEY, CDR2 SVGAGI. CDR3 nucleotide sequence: TGTGCCAGCAGTTACTCGGCAGGGAATGTAAACACCATATATTTT. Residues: CASSYSAGNVNTIYF.

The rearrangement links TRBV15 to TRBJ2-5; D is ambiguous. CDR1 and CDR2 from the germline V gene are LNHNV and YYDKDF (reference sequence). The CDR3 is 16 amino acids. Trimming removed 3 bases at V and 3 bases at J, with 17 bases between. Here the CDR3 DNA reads TGTGCCACCAGCAGCGGGCGTTTGTTTATGAAAGAGACCCAGTACTTC. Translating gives CATSSGRLFMKETQYF.

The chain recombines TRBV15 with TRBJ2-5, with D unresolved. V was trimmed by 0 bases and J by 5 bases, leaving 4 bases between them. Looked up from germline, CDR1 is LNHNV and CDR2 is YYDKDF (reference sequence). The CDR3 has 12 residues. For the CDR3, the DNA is TGTGCCACCAGCAGAGATACGGAGACCCAGTACTTC. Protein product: CATSRDTETQYF.

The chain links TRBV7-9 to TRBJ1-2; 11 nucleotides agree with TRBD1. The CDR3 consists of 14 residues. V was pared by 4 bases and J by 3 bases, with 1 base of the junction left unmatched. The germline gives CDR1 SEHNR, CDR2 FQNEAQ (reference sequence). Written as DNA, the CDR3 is TGTGCCAGCAGCTCGGGACAGGGGGACTATGGCTACACCTTC. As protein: CASSSGQGDYGYTF.

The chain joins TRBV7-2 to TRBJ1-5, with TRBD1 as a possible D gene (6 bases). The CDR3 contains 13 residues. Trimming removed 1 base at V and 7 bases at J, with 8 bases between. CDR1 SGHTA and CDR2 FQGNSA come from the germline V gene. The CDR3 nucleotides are TGTGCCAGCAGCTTAGACAGGGTGCAGCCCCAGCATTTT. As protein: CASSLDRVQPQHF.

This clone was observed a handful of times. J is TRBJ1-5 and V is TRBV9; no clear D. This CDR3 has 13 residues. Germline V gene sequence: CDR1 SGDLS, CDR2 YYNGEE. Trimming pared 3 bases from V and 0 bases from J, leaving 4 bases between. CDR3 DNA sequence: TGTGCCAGCAGCGAGAATAGCAATCAGCCCCAGCATTTT. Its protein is CASSENSNQPQHF. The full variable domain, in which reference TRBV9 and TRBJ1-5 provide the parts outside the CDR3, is DSGVTQTPKHLITATGQRVTLRCSPRSGDLSVYWYQQSLDQGLQFLIQYYNGEERAKGNILERFSAQQFPDLHSELNLSSLELGDSALYFCASSENSNQPQHFGDGTRLSIL.

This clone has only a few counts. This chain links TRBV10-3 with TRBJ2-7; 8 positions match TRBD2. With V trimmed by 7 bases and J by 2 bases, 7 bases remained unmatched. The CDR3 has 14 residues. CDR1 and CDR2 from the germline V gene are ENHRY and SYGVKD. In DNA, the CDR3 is TGTGCCATCAAGGGTAGCGGGAACACCTACGAGCAGTACTTC. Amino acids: CAIKGSGNTYEQYF.

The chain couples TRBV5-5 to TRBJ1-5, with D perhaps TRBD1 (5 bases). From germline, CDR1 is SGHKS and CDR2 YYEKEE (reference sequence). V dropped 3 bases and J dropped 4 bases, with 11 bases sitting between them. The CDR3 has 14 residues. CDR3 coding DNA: TGTGCCAGCAGCTCTCAGGGAGGGAATCAGCCCCAGCATTTT. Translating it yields CASSSQGGNQPQHF.

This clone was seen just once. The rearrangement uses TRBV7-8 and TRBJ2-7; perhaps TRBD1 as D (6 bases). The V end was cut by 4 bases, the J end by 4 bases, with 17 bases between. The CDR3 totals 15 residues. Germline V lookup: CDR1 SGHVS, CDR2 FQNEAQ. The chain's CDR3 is CASSSIRQVRYEQYF. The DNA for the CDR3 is TGTGCCAGCAGCTCAATCCGACAGGTCCGTTACGAGCAGTACTTC.

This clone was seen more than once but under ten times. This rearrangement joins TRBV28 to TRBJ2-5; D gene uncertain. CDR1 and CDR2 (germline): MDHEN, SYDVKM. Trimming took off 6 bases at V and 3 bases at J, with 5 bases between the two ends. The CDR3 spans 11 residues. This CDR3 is CASSRKETQYF. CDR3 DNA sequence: TGTGCCAGCAGCAGGAAAGAGACCCAGTACTTC.

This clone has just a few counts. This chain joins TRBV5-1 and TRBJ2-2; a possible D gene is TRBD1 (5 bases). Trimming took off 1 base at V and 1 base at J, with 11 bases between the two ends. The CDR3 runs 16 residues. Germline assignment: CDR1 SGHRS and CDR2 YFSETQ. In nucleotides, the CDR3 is TGCGCCAGCAGCTTGAATCAGGGCCTGAACACCGGGGAGCTGTTTTTT. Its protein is CASSLNQGLNTGELFF.

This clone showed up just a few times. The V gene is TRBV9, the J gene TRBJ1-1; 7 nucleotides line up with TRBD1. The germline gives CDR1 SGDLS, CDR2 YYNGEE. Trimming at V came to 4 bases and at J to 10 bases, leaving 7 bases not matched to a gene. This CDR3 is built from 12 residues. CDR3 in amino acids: CASSSTGLIAFF. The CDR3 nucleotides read TGTGCCAGCAGCTCGACAGGGCTTATAGCTTTCTTT.

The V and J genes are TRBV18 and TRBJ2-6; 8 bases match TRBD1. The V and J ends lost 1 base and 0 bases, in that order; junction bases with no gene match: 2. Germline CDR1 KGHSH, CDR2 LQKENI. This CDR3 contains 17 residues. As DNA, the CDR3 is TGTGCCAGCTCACCACTGGGGACAGGCTCTGGGGCCAACGTCCTGACTTTC. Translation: CASSPLGTGSGANVLTF. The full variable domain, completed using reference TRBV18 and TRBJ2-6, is NAGVMQNPRHLVRRRGQEARLRCSPMKGHSHVYWYRQLPEEGLKFMVYLQKENIIDESGMPKERFSAEFPKEGPSILRIQQVVRGDSAAYFCASSPLGTGSGANVLTFGAGSRLTVL.

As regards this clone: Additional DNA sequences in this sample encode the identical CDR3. CDR3 region: CASSEQGPTGELFF. DNA of the CDR3: TGTGCCAGCAGTGAACAGGGACCGACCGGGGAGCTGTTTTTT. The chain employs TRBV2 and TRBJ2-2, with D perhaps given as TRBD1 or TRBD2 (5 bases each). Germline V lookup: CDR1 SNHLY, CDR2 FYNNEI. V was trimmed by 2 bases and J by 5 bases, leaving 9 bases between them. This CDR3 contains 14 residues.

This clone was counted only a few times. The chain's CDR3 is CASSFDQPQHF. The CDR3 bases are TGTGCCAGCAGCTTCGATCAGCCCCAGCATTTT. V is TRBV7-9 and J is TRBJ1-5; D unclear. The CDR3 has 11 residues. Trimming cost V 3 bases and J 5 bases, with 2 bases left between them. Germline V CDR1 and CDR2: SEHNR, FQNEAQ (reference sequence).

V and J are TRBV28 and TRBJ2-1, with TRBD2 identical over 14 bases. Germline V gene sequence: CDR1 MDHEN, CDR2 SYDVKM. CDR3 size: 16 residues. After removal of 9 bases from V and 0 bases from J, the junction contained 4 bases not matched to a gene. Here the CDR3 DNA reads TGTGCCAGTAGGGGGACTAGCGGGAGCTCCTACAATGAGCAGTTCTTC. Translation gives CASRGTSGSSYNEQFF.

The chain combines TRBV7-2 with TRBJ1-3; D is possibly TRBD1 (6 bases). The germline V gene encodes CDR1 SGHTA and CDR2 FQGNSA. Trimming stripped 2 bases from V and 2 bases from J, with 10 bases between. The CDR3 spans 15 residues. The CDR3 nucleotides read TGTGCCAGCAGCTTAAGGGGACAACCTGGAAACACCATATATTTT. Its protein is CASSLRGQPGNTIYF.

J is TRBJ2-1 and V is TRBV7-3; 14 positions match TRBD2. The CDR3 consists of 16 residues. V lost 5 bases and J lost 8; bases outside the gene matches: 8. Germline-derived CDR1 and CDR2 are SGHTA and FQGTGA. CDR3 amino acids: CASSVGTSGSNDEQFF. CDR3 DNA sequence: TGTGCCAGCAGCGTAGGGACTAGCGGGAGTAACGATGAGCAGTTCTTC.

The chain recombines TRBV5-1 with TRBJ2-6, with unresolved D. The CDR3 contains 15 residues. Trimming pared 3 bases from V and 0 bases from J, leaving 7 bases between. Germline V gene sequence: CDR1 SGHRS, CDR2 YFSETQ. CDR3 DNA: TGCGCCAGCAGCTATCAGAGCTCTGGGGCCAACGTCCTGACTTTC. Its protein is CASSYQSSGANVLTF.

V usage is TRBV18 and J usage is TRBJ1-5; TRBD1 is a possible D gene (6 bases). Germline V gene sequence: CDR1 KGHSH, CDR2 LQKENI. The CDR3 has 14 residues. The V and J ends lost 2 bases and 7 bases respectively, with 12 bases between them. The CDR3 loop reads CASSPGGALQPQHF. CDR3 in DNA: TGTGCCAGCTCACCAGGGGGGGCATTGCAGCCCCAGCATTTT.

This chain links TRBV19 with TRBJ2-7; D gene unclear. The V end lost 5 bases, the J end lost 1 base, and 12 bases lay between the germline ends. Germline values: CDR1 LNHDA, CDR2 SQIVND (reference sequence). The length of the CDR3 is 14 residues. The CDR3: CASSARKFSYEQYF. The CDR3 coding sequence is TGTGCCAGTAGTGCCCGAAAATTTTCCTACGAGCAGTACTTC.

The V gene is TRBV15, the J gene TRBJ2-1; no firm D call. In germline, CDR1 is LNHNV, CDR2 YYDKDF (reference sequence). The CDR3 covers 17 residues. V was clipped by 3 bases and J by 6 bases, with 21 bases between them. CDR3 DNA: TGTGCCACCAGCAGGGTCAACCAGAAACTAAACCCCAATGAGCAGTTCTTC. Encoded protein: CATSRVNQKLNPNEQFF.

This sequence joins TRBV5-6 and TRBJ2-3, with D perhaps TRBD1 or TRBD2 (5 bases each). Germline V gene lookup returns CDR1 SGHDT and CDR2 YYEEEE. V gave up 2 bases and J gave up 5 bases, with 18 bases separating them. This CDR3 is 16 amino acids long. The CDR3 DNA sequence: TGTGCCAGCAGCTTCTCGGGGCCCGAAACCGGAGATACGCAGTATTTT. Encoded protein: CASSFSGPETGDTQYF.